One and the same sample provided the 21 T cell receptor beta chains below, sequenced in a study of T-cell reconstitution after alpha-beta-depleted transplantation in children. Unique molecular identifiers featured in how the TCRbeta library was prepared. TCRdb redid the calling of the PCR reads with MiXCR, one entry per CDR3 protein. In the table there are about 610,000 distinct CDR3 sequences, over 9.5% of which are singletons. Material: PBMCs from the stem cell graft donor, obtained from the stem cell graft. Receptors originate from a human donor who donated a stem cell graft to a child with acute myeloid leukemia.

This clonotype was recorded many times. V is TRBV12-3 or TRBV12-4 and J is TRBJ2-7, with D unclear. V lost 5 bases and J 3 bases, leaving 8 bases between the germline ends. This CDR3 comprises 12 residues. CDR3 protein: CASSRPFYEQYF. The CDR3 DNA follows: TGTGCCAGCAGTCGGCCTTTCTACGAGCAGTACTTC.

This clonotype has at least ten counts. The chain recombines TRBV6-5 with TRBJ2-3, with D unresolved. V lost 5 bases and J 1 base, leaving 10 bases between the germline ends. The CDR3 length is 14 residues. Germline loops: CDR1 MNHEY, CDR2 SVGAGI. In DNA form, the CDR3 reads TGTGCCAGCAGTCGACTGGAACGCACAGATACGCAGTATTTT. It is translated as CASSRLERTDTQYF.

This clonotype was observed at least ten times. V usage is TRBV20-1 and J usage is TRBJ2-5; D unclear. Germline lookup yields CDR1 DFQATT and CDR2 SNEGSKA (reference sequence). The CDR3 length is 12 residues. With 3 bases removed from V and 2 bases from J, the gap between germline ends came to 7 bases. The CDR3 region is CSASPEQETQYF. DNA of the CDR3: TGCAGTGCTAGTCCGGAACAAGAGACCCAGTACTTC.

The chain is built from TRBV6-5 and TRBJ2-1; 13 bases map to TRBD2. V gave up 5 bases and J gave up 3 bases; unmatched junction bases: 7. The CDR3 sequence is 17 residues long. Germline-derived CDR1 and CDR2 are MNHEY and SVGAGI. The CDR3 here is CASSNGLAGVNYNEQFF. The CDR3 nucleotides are TGTGCCAGCAGTAACGGACTAGCGGGAGTGAACTACAATGAGCAGTTCTTC.

The chain links TRBV15 to TRBJ2-5; tentatively, D is TRBD1 or TRBD2 (5 bases each). This CDR3 spans 16 amino acids. The germline V gene has CDR1 LNHNV and CDR2 YYDKDF (reference sequence). Trimming took 0 bases from V and 5 from J, leaving 16 bases between them. CDR3 in amino acids: CATSRDRIGAWETQYF. For the CDR3, the DNA is TGTGCCACCAGCAGAGATCGGATCGGGGCGTGGGAGACCCAGTACTTC.

The V call is TRBV6-6, the J call TRBJ2-5, with D unresolved. Germline V CDR1 and CDR2: MNHNY, SVGAGI (reference sequence). CDR3 length: 13 residues. V lost 2 bases and J lost 5, with 9 bases in between. This CDR3 is CASSYGVVETQYF. CDR3 nucleotides: TGTGCCAGCAGTTACGGGGTTGTGGAGACCCAGTACTTC.

There are many counts of this clonotype. The chain carries TRBV6-2 or TRBV6-3 and TRBJ2-1, with TRBD1 matching over 8 bases. V was clipped by 7 bases and J by 7 bases; unmatched bases: 6. This CDR3 region has 13 residues. Germline-derived CDR1 and CDR2 are MNHEY and SVGEGT. CDR3 bases: TGTGCCAGCACTTTGGACAGGGTGAATGAGCAGTTCTTC. This translates into CASTLDRVNEQFF.

There are a few counts of this clonotype. The CDR3 coding sequence is TGTGCCAGCAGTTCCACGGGACCTAAAAGCAGCACAGATACGCAGTATTTT. It translates to CASSSTGPKSSTDTQYF. The V and J genes are TRBV6-2 or TRBV6-3 and TRBJ2-3; D is tentatively TRBD1 or TRBD2 (5 bases each). The CDR3 spans 17 residues. Trimming cost V 4 bases and J 0 bases, with 17 bases left between them. The germline V gene has CDR1 MNHEY and CDR2 SVGEGT.

There are many counts of this clonotype. The chain links TRBV20-1 to TRBJ1-6; tentatively, D is TRBD1 (6 bases). CDR3 length equals 14 residues. V lost 3 bases to trimming and J lost 12 bases, with 18 bases between them. From germline, CDR1 is DFQATT and CDR2 SNEGSKA (reference sequence). CDR3 coding DNA: TGCAGTGCTAGTGTGGTTGGGGGCGCGGGACCCCTCCACTTT. Protein: CSASVVGGAGPLHF.

The CDR3 reads CASSVGGAITDTQYF. In DNA form, the CDR3 reads TGTGCCAGCAGCGTAGGCGGGGCTATCACAGATACGCAGTATTTT. The J gene is TRBJ2-3, the V gene TRBV9, with a possible D match to TRBD2 (6 bases). The germline V and J ends were trimmed by 0 bases and 2 bases, with 10 bases remaining between them. This CDR3 is 15 amino acids long. Germline lookup yields CDR1 SGDLS and CDR2 YYNGEE.

The V gene is TRBV20-1, the J gene TRBJ2-3; TRBD2 aligns across 10 bases. CDR1 is DFQATT, CDR2 SNEGSKA, per germline (reference sequence). V was clipped by 4 bases and J by 8 bases; unmatched bases: 12. The CDR3 extends over 15 amino acids. The CDR3 nucleotides read TGCAGTGCTAAAGCCTTCCAGCGGGAGGGAATTACGCAGTATTTT. Translation gives CSAKAFQREGITQYF.

This clonotype has only a few counts. The chain uses TRBV10-3 and TRBJ2-2; D may be TRBD1 or TRBD2 (5 bases each). V gave up 1 base and J gave up 4 bases, with 10 bases separating them. Germline CDR1 is ENHRY and CDR2 is SYGVKD. The CDR3 consists of 15 residues. CDR3 coding DNA: TGTGCCATCAGTGAGTGGGGACCATCCACCGGGGAGCTGTTTTTT. It translates to CAISEWGPSTGELFF.

This clonotype showed up just once. The chain recombines TRBV28 with TRBJ1-2; 7 nucleotides agree with TRBD1. The length of the CDR3 is 14 residues. Germline V gene data show CDR1 as MDHEN and CDR2 as SYDVKM. V was pared by 6 bases and J by 8 bases, with 12 bases of the junction left unmatched. CDR3 amino acids: CASRTTGTVDGYTF. In nucleotides, the CDR3 is TGTGCCAGCAGGACGACGGGGACAGTTGACGGCTACACCTTC.

The chain combines TRBV6-2 or TRBV6-3 with TRBJ1-5, with 8 bases identical to TRBD1. This CDR3 is built from 17 residues. Trimming removed 6 bases from V and 2 bases from J; junction bases left unmatched: 12. Germline values: CDR1 MNHEY, CDR2 SVGEGT. CDR3 protein: CASRGQGAHRGNQPQHF. The DNA of the CDR3 is TGTGCCAGCAGAGGGCAGGGGGCGCATCGAGGCAATCAGCCCCAGCATTTT.

J is TRBJ2-3 and V is TRBV7-3; TRBD1 matches at 7 bases. CDR3 length: 16 amino acids. After removal of 5 bases from V and 0 bases from J, the junction contained 8 bases not matched to a gene. CDR1 and CDR2 (germline): SGHTA, FQGTGA. CDR3 DNA sequence: TGTGCCAGCAGCGCCCGACAGGGCGGTAGCACAGATACGCAGTATTTT. Translated, it gives CASSARQGGSTDTQYF.

There are a few counts of this clonotype. V usage is TRBV7-3 and J usage is TRBJ1-1, with a tentative D call TRBD1 (6 bases). The CDR3 loop spans 18 amino acids. The ends were cut back, 5 bases at V and 3 bases at J, with 25 bases in the middle. Looked up from germline, CDR1 is SGHTA and CDR2 is FQGTGA. The CDR3 bases are TGTGCCAGCAGCCCGAAGGAGACAGGCCCCCGGGGTCACACTGAAGCTTTCTTT. This gives the protein CASSPKETGPRGHTEAFF.

A few counts support this clonotype. The chain combines TRBV20-1 with TRBJ1-2, with TRBD1 matching over 8 bases. This CDR3 contains 14 residues. The germline CDR1 and CDR2 sequences are DFQATT and SNEGSKA (reference sequence). The CDR3 loop reads CSLFSRGQNYGYTF. CDR3 nucleotide sequence: TGCAGCCTCTTCTCCAGGGGGCAGAACTATGGCTACACCTTC.

This chain uses TRBV20-1 with TRBJ1-2; D is unresolved. V was clipped by 2 bases and J by 4 bases, with 8 bases between them. From germline, CDR1 is DFQATT and CDR2 SNEGSKA (reference sequence). The CDR3 runs to 12 residues. The CDR3 region has the DNA TGCAGTGCTAGACCCAACATCTATGGCTACACCTTC. Translation: CSARPNIYGYTF.

This clonotype appeared a few times. This sequence joins TRBV11-2 and TRBJ2-3; D may be TRBD2 (6 bases). The CDR3 runs to 15 residues. The germline gives CDR1 SGHAT, CDR2 FQNNGV. V was pared by 0 bases and J by 6 bases, with 13 bases between. The CDR3 nucleotides read TGTGCCAGCAGCTTAGAAGGCGGGGCGGGGGATACGCAGTATTTT. This gives the protein CASSLEGGAGDTQYF. The full variable domain, completed using reference TRBV11-2 and TRBJ2-3, is EAGVAQSPRYKIIEKRQSVAFWCNPISGHATLYWYQQILGQGPKLLIQFQNNGVVDDSQLPKDRFSAERLKGVDSTLKIQPAKLEDSAVYLCASSLEGGAGDTQYFGPGTRLTVL.

This clonotype has just a few counts. The chain couples TRBV6-1 to TRBJ1-5; D uncertain. Trimming took 4 bases from V and 9 from J, leaving 13 bases between them. The CDR3 sequence is 13 residues long. Per the germline V gene, CDR1 is MNHNS and CDR2 is SASEGT. As DNA, the CDR3 is TGTGCCAGCAGTGGAGCACGGGCGAGGCCCCAGCATTTT. This translates into CASSGARARPQHF.

This clonotype was seen only a few times. This sequence joins TRBV7-2 and TRBJ1-5; TRBD1 agrees at 8 bases. Germline-derived CDR1 and CDR2 are SGHTA and FQGNSA. V trimming: 2 bases; J trimming: 7 bases; junction bases outside the gene matches: 7. This CDR3 region has 15 residues. The CDR3 DNA reads TGTGCCAGCAGCTTATTTCAGGGGGCCGGGCAGCCCCAGCATTTT. Protein: CASSLFQGAGQPQHF.